The 32 T cell receptor beta chains below all came from one sample that was sequenced in a study of cytomegalovirus exposure and HLA in healthy donors. Vbeta (60) and Jbeta (13) primers were used in the PCR. Using immunoSEQ multiplex PCR, the repertoire was profiled, and TCRdb retains in-frame clones only, with some absent. Here the sample spans 100,000 or so clones, approximately 66% being singletons. Source material: PBMCs. Receptor source: a middle-aged man in good health and CMV-seropositive.

CDR3 residues: CSVDRQPSTDTQYF. The CDR3 nucleotides read TGCAGCGTGGACCGACAGCCTAGCACAGATACGCAGTATTTT. The chain is built from TRBV29-1 and TRBJ2-3; a weak D match, TRBD1 (5 bases). The CDR3 runs 14 residues. Per the germline V gene, CDR1 is SQVTM and CDR2 is ANQGSEA. V lost 6 bases, J lost 0 bases, and 13 bases lay in between.

The chain employs TRBV28 and TRBJ2-3; tentatively, D is TRBD2 (5 bases). This CDR3 is built from 14 residues. Germline V lookup: CDR1 MDHEN, CDR2 SYDVKM. Trimming shortened V by 7 bases and J by 2 bases, and 13 bases separated the two germline ends. DNA of the CDR3: TGTGCCAGCACTGGTAGGAGGTCCACAGATACGCAGTATTTT. This codes for CASTGRRSTDTQYF.

Only a few counts were recorded for this clone. This rearrangement joins TRBV7-9 to TRBJ2-3, with 10 bases matching TRBD2. This CDR3 region has 16 residues. J lost 3 bases, V lost 0 bases, and 3 bases had no gene match. Germline values: CDR1 SEHNR, CDR2 FQNEAQ (reference sequence). This CDR3 is CASSLAIAGGTDTQYF. In DNA, the CDR3 is TGTGCCAGCAGCTTAGCTATAGCGGGAGGAACAGATACGCAGTATTTT.

J is TRBJ1-1 and V is TRBV19; 9 bases line up with TRBD1. Losses at the gene ends were 7 bases for V and 3 bases for J; bases not matched to a gene: 6. The CDR3 totals 14 residues. Germline V gives CDR1 LNHDA, CDR2 SQIVND (reference sequence). The CDR3, as DNA: TGTGCCAGTACCATGGGACAGGGTTACACTGAAGCTTTCTTT. This translates into CASTMGQGYTEAFF.

V and J are TRBV7-9 and TRBJ1-1; D gene ambiguous. With 4 bases removed from V and 6 bases from J, the gap between germline ends came to 6 bases. The CDR3 contains 11 residues. Germline V gives CDR1 SEHNR, CDR2 FQNEAQ (reference sequence). CDR3 coding DNA: TGTGCCAGCAGCTCCGGGGCTGAAGCTTTCTTT. Translating gives CASSSGAEAFF.

This chain connects TRBV25-1 to TRBJ1-4; unclear D gene. The CDR3 consists of 13 residues. Germline-derived CDR1 and CDR2 are MGHDK and SYGVNS. The V end was cut by 5 bases, the J end by 6 bases, with 10 bases between. CDR3 in DNA: TGTGCCAGCAGTCGGGGTGATGATGAAAAACTGTTTTTT. Amino acid sequence: CASSRGDDEKLFF.

A few counts support this clone. This sequence joins TRBV7-8 and TRBJ2-1; 8 positions match TRBD1. Germline values: CDR1 SGHVS, CDR2 FQNEAQ. This CDR3 has 14 residues. V shed 1 base and J 10 bases; nucleotides not matched to a gene: 6. The chain's CDR3 is CASSLVQGAGEQFF. The CDR3 coding sequence is TGTGCCAGCAGCTTAGTCCAGGGGGCCGGAGAGCAGTTCTTC. The full variable domain, rest sourced from reference TRBV7-8 and TRBJ2-1, is GAGVSQSPRYKVAKRGQDVALRCDPISGHVSLFWYQQALGQGPEFLTYFQNEAQLDKSGLPSDRFFAERPEGSVSTLKIQRTQQEDSAVYLCASSLVQGAGEQFFGPGTRLTVL.

The chain combines TRBV10-2 with TRBJ1-3; TRBD1 is a possible D gene (6 bases). Trimming took off 2 bases at V and 2 bases at J, with 13 bases between the two ends. The CDR3 loop spans 16 amino acids. Germline-derived CDR1 and CDR2 are WSHSY and SAAADI. CDR3: CASSERGAAAGNTIYF. In DNA, the CDR3 is TGCGCCAGCAGTGAGCGGGGGGCGGCGGCTGGAAACACCATATATTTT.

The CDR3 coding sequence is TGTGCCAGCAGCTTCCTCACCCGGAGCAACACTGAAGCTTTCTTT. Protein product: CASSFLTRSNTEAFF. This chain connects TRBV7-2 to TRBJ1-1; no clear D gene. The germline gives CDR1 SGHTA, CDR2 FQGNSA. The CDR3 runs to 15 residues. V shed 3 bases and J shed 2 bases, with 13 bases lying between them. Drawing the rest from reference TRBV7-2 and TRBJ1-1, the complete variable domain is GAGVSQSPSNKVTEKGKDVELRCDPISGHTALYWYRQSLGQGLEFLIYFQGNSAPDKSGLPSDRFSAERTGGSVSTLTIQRTQQEDSAVYLCASSFLTRSNTEAFFGQGTRLTVV.

The rearrangement links TRBV5-1 to TRBJ2-5, with 13 nucleotides matching TRBD2. The CDR3 runs to 18 residues. J gave up 1 base and V 3 bases, and 9 bases lay outside the gene matches. CDR1 SGHRS and CDR2 YFSETQ come from the germline V gene. The chain's CDR3 is CASSSGTRTSGSQETQYF. The CDR3 nucleotides are TGCGCCAGCAGCTCTGGCACAAGGACTAGCGGGAGCCAAGAGACCCAGTACTTC.

The DNA of the CDR3 is TGTGCCAGCCTCCCGGGGGCTAGCGGGAGTATTAACGAGCAGTACTTC. It yields the protein CASLPGASGSINEQYF. The chain links TRBV7-2 to TRBJ2-7; 10 bases line up with TRBD2. Germline lookup yields CDR1 SGHTA and CDR2 FQGNSA. CDR3 length: 16 residues. J was trimmed by 5 bases and V by 8 bases; bases with no gene match: 15. Full variable domain (outside the CDR3, taken from reference TRBV7-2 and TRBJ2-7): GAGVSQSPSNKVTEKGKDVELRCDPISGHTALYWYRQSLGQGLEFLIYFQGNSAPDKSGLPSDRFSAERTGGSVSTLTIQRTQQEDSAVYLCASLPGASGSINEQYFGPGTRLTVT.

Worth noting for this clone: The same CDR3 also results from other DNA sequences found in this sample. The chain is built from TRBV19 and TRBJ1-2, with 7 bases lining up with TRBD1. Looked up from germline, CDR1 is LNHDA and CDR2 is SQIVND (reference sequence). V shed 1 base and J 8 bases; nucleotides not matched to a gene: 4. The CDR3 contains 13 residues. The CDR3 loop reads CASSIGTGHGYTF. CDR3 DNA sequence: TGTGCCAGTAGTATAGGGACAGGCCACGGCTACACCTTC.

The chain couples TRBV9 to TRBJ1-4, with D perhaps TRBD1 (6 bases). The V gene's germline CDR1 is SGDLS and CDR2 YYNGEE. CDR3 size: 15 residues. V was cut by 6 bases and J by 7 bases, with 19 bases left in between. The CDR3 sequence is CASTMSTGYGEKLFF. CDR3 coding DNA: TGTGCCAGCACTATGTCGACAGGTTATGGTGAAAAACTGTTTTTT.

This clone appeared a few times. The CDR3 DNA sequence: TGTGCCAGCAGCTTGGACCTTAGACAGGGCGCGGGCTACACCTTC. This encodes CASSLDLRQGAGYTF. The V call is TRBV5-4, the J call TRBJ1-2; 7 nucleotides align to TRBD1. The germline gives CDR1 SGHNT, CDR2 YYREEE (reference sequence). The CDR3 loop spans 15 amino acids. The V and J ends lost 0 bases and 8 bases, in that order; junction bases with no gene match: 10.

This rearrangement joins TRBV10-3 to TRBJ1-1; tentative D call: TRBD1 (6 bases). The V gene lost 0 bases and the J gene lost 9 bases, with 8 bases spanning the gap. Germline V gene lookup returns CDR1 ENHRY and CDR2 SYGVKD. This CDR3 has 12 residues. For the CDR3, the DNA is TGTGCCATCAGTGAGTCGGGGGCGCAAGCTTTCTTT. It is translated as CAISESGAQAFF.

The chain carries TRBV5-6 and TRBJ2-7; maybe TRBD1 (6 bases). The germline V gene has CDR1 SGHDT and CDR2 YYEEEE. The CDR3 consists of 14 residues. Trimming cost V 2 bases and J 7 bases, with 16 bases left between them. CDR3 loop: CASSFTGPPSEQYF. The DNA of the CDR3 is TGTGCCAGCAGCTTTACAGGGCCCCCGAGTGAGCAGTACTTC.

The J gene is TRBJ2-5, the V gene TRBV6-5, with D possibly TRBD1 on 5 matching bases. Germline assignment: CDR1 MNHEY and CDR2 SVGAGI. V lost 2 bases and J 5 bases, leaving 15 bases between the germline ends. This CDR3 region has 15 residues. CDR3: CASSYSRVNRETQYF. CDR3 bases: TGTGCCAGCAGTTACAGTCGAGTGAACAGGGAGACCCAGTACTTC.

This rearrangement joins TRBV27 to TRBJ2-3; possible D gene TRBD2, 5 bases. Per the germline V gene, CDR1 is MNHEY and CDR2 is SMNVEV (reference sequence). The V end lost 3 bases, the J end lost 2 bases, and 12 bases lay between the germline ends. The CDR3 totals 15 residues. CDR3 in amino acids: CASSLSGSNTDTQYF. For the CDR3, the DNA is TGTGCCAGCAGTTTGAGTGGGAGCAACACAGATACGCAGTATTTT.

The J gene is TRBJ2-7, the V gene TRBV6-5; 11 bases align to TRBD2. The J segment lost 6 bases and the V segment lost 2 bases, leaving 0 bases of the junction unmatched. This CDR3 region has 13 residues. Germline CDR1 reads MNHEY; CDR2 reads SVGAGI. The CDR3 is CASSYGTSGEQYF. CDR3 DNA: TGTGCCAGCAGTTACGGGACTAGCGGCGAGCAGTACTTC.

V and J are TRBV27 and TRBJ1-6; possibly TRBD1 for D (6 bases). Germline V CDR1 and CDR2: MNHEY, SMNVEV (reference sequence). This CDR3 comprises 15 residues. V was pared by 5 bases and J by 10 bases, with 18 bases between. The CDR3 nucleotides read TGTGCCAGCAGTGTCATGGGGGCGTCTGGATCACCCCTCCACTTT. Encoded protein: CASSVMGASGSPLHF.

V gene TRBV15 combines with J gene TRBJ2-2, with no clear D. V was shortened by 0 bases and J by 4 bases, with 9 bases between the two germline ends. CDR1 and CDR2 (germline): LNHNV, YYDKDF (reference sequence). This CDR3 comprises 15 residues. The CDR3 bases are TGTGCCACCAGCAGAGATAGAGGATCCACCGGGGAGCTGTTTTTT. Protein: CATSRDRGSTGELFF.

This clone was counted a few times. The chain combines TRBV30 with TRBJ1-2; tentatively, D is TRBD1 (6 bases). Germline CDR1 and CDR2: GTSNPN and SVGIG (reference sequence). V was pared by 0 bases and J by 7 bases, with 18 bases between. The CDR3 covers 15 residues. The CDR3 reads CAWSVPRGRGPGYTF. The CDR3 nucleotides read TGTGCCTGGAGTGTACCCAGGGGCCGGGGCCCTGGCTACACCTTC.

This chain uses TRBV19 with TRBJ2-2; 9 nucleotides match TRBD2. Germline V gene data show CDR1 as LNHDA and CDR2 as SQIVND (reference sequence). The CDR3 contains 17 residues. V trimming: 4 bases; J trimming: 2 bases; junction bases outside the gene matches: 8. The CDR3 sequence is CASSRTSGWANTGELFF. The CDR3, as DNA: TGTGCCAGTAGTAGAACTAGCGGGTGGGCTAACACCGGGGAGCTGTTTTTT.

Only a few counts were recorded for this clone. The chain employs TRBV7-2 and TRBJ1-5; D might be TRBD1 (6 bases). The CDR3 contains 16 residues. Germline V CDR1 and CDR2: SGHTA, FQGNSA. Trimming left V 4 bases short and J 0 bases short, with 13 bases between. CDR3 coding DNA: TGTGCCAGCAGCTCTCTGACAGGTTATAGCAATCAGCCCCAGCATTTT. Its protein product is CASSSLTGYSNQPQHF.

The chain carries TRBV30 and TRBJ1-4, with D perhaps matching TRBD1 (5 bases). The CDR3 extends over 13 amino acids. V was trimmed by 2 bases and J by 8 bases, leaving 12 bases between them. The germline CDR1 and CDR2 sequences are GTSNPN and SVGIG (reference sequence). CDR3 coding DNA: TGTGCCTGGAGTCGGACAAGTGGAGAAAAACTGTTTTTT. Protein sequence: CAWSRTSGEKLFF.

V usage is TRBV6-6 and J usage is TRBJ2-1; TRBD2 matches 10 bases. Unmatched junction bases numbered 1, after V lost 2 bases and J lost 9 bases. There are 13 residues in the CDR3. CDR1 and CDR2 (germline): MNHNY, SVGAGI (reference sequence). The CDR3 DNA reads TGTGCCAGCAGTTACCCTAGCGGGAGTGAGCAGTTCTTC. Its protein is CASSYPSGSEQFF.

V is TRBV19 and J is TRBJ1-2; D remains unclear. This CDR3 spans 14 amino acids. V was trimmed by 2 bases and J by 0 bases, leaving 7 bases between them. Per the germline V gene, CDR1 is LNHDA and CDR2 is SQIVND (reference sequence). CDR3 DNA: TGTGCCAGTAGTATAAGACTTTCTAACTATGGCTACACCTTC. It codes for CASSIRLSNYGYTF.

In this sample, this clone turned up once. V gene TRBV7-2 combines with J gene TRBJ2-3, with D maybe TRBD2 (5 bases). Trimming shortened V by 2 bases and J by 4 bases, and 7 bases separated the two germline ends. Looked up from germline, CDR1 is SGHTA and CDR2 is FQGNSA. This CDR3 has 13 amino acids. The CDR3 coding sequence is TGTGCCAGCAGCTTACTAGCAGCAGATACGCAGTATTTT. Encoded protein: CASSLLAADTQYF.

The chain is built from TRBV7-9 and TRBJ1-2; 8 positions agree with TRBD1. The germline gives CDR1 SEHNR, CDR2 FQNEAQ (reference sequence). The CDR3 loop spans 14 amino acids. V was pared by 5 bases and J by 8 bases, with 10 bases of the junction left unmatched. CDR3 sequence (DNA): TGTGCCAGCAGCACTCACGGACAGGGCGAAGGCTACACCTTC. As protein: CASSTHGQGEGYTF.

The J gene is TRBJ2-1, the V gene TRBV19, with 13 bases lining up with TRBD2. The CDR3 extends over 15 amino acids. V shed 5 bases and J 5 bases; nucleotides not matched to a gene: 3. CDR1 and CDR2 (germline): LNHDA, SQIVND (reference sequence). CDR3 in DNA: TGTGCCAGTAGTGCAGGGACTAGCGGGAACAATGAGCAGTTCTTC. Its protein product is CASSAGTSGNNEQFF.

The V gene is TRBV12-5, the J gene TRBJ1-2; D uncertain. Germline V gene data show CDR1 as LGHNT and CDR2 as FRNRAP. V was shortened by 4 bases and J by 4 bases, with 13 bases between the two germline ends. The CDR3 consists of 14 residues. The CDR3 DNA is TGTGCTAGTGGTTCCCCAGGAACGTCCTATGGCTACACCTTC. It is translated as CASGSPGTSYGYTF.

The chain recombines TRBV5-1 with TRBJ1-5; D call uncertain. Per the germline V gene, CDR1 is SGHRS and CDR2 is YFSETQ. CDR3 length: 14 residues. The V end was cut by 0 bases, the J end by 5 bases, with 9 bases between. CDR3 sequence reads: CASSLVSGDQPQHF. CDR3 nucleotide sequence: TGCGCCAGCAGCTTGGTGTCCGGGGATCAGCCCCAGCATTTT.